The T cell receptor beta chain described here comes from a study of OX40 agonist ivuxolimab in advanced cancers. Background for the entire study: The costimulatory receptor OX40 (CD134) was targeted by ivuxolimab, a fully human IgG2 agonistic monoclonal antibody. Intravenous ivuxolimab was administered to patients every 2 weeks at six dose levels: 0.01, 0.1, 0.3, 1.5, 3 and 10 mg/kg. Partial responses were achieved by three dose-escalation patients, of whom one had hepatocellular carcinoma and two had cutaneous melanoma. Of the approximately 54 patients in dose escalation, 19 had hepatocellular carcinoma, roughly 15 had melanoma, 9 had renal cell carcinoma and 9 had head and neck cancer. In the dose-escalation cohort, 75% to 85% of patients were male, and the mean age was roughly 60 years with a range of roughly 20 to 79. Peripheral TCRbeta sequencing was intended to test whether TCR sequence diversity was altered and clonal T-cell expansion was caused by ivuxolimab. Patients were allowed to have had prior anti-PD-1, anti-PD-L1 or anti-CTLA-4 therapy, and 40% to 45% of the dose-escalation patients had previously received checkpoint inhibitors. The paper reports the monotherapy dose-escalation portion (N of about 50 patients) of the phase I ivuxolimab trial. The research as a whole found: In the 0.1-3.0 mg/kg groups, partial responders had among the lowest normalized peripheral clonal expansion, particularly in CD8+ T cells. After ivuxolimab, expanded clones were on average more numerous among CD8+ T cells than among CD4+ T cells. Low levels of normalized T-cell clonal expansion were also seen in some patients who did not respond. At doses of 0.1 to 3.0 mg/kg, clonal expansion of both CD4+ and CD8+ T cells in blood was seen between baseline and week 6. Which antigens the clonally expanded peripheral T cells were specific for was not determined.

The trial excluded patients who had a history of autoimmune disease or who were on systemic immunosuppression. In every dose cohort, peripheral blood was drawn for TCR sequencing at baseline, cycle 4 day 1, and cycle 7 day 1. The samples were drawn from a first-in-human, open-label, multicenter phase I dose-escalation trial of ivuxolimab. Adults with locally advanced or metastatic melanoma, renal cell carcinoma, hepatocellular carcinoma or head and neck squamous cell carcinoma were enrolled in the trial. CD4+ and CD8+ T cells were sorted separately from peripheral blood before TCR sequencing. For sequencing of the TCRbeta CDR3 region, genomic DNA was extracted from the sorted cells. The immunoSEQ Assay was used to sequence the TCRbeta CDR3 regions. TCRdb took over this immuneACCESS table, retaining in-frame rearrangements with V and J assigned. Such tables are incomplete; in checked studies, under half of the missing clones stem from an unresolved V gene, and the remainder is unexplained. The sample table holds some 80,000 clones, of which around 90% were seen once. The ten biggest clones cover roughly 0.35% of the sample.

From cysteine to phenylalanine, the CDR3 is 16 amino acids long. Kept here is only the CDR3 DNA, which spans 48 bases and is read in frame from base 1. CDR1 SGHNT and CDR2 YYREEE were looked up in the germline V gene (reference sequence). Between the V and J ends, shortened by 0 bases and 0 bases respectively, the junction contains 12 bases. A word on this clone: Its antigen remains unidentified. The record has no base qualities; no much larger clone is one base away.

This sequence uses TRBV5-4 and TRBJ1-1; TRBD1 is perhaps the D gene, given 6 matching bases. The input for sequencing was CD4+ or CD8+ T cells sorted from blood, taken in a trial of the OX40 agonist ivuxolimab. The origin of this receptor is an adult with an advanced solid tumor such as melanoma, head and neck, liver or kidney cancer. The CDR3 corresponds to CASSLDRVSLNTEAFF. The DNA is TGTGCCAGCAGCTTGGACAGGGTGAGTTTGAACACTGAAGCTTTCTTT.